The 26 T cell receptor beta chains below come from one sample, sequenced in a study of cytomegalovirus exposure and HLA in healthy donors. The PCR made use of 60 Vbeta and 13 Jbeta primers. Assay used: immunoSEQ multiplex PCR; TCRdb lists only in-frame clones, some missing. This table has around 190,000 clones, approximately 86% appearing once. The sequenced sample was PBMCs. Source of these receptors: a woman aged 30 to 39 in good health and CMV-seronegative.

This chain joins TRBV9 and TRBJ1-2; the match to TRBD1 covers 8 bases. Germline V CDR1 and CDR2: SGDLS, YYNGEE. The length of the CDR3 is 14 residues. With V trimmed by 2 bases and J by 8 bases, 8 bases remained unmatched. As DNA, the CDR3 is TGTGCCAGCAGCGTCGGCAGGGGGCTTGAGGGCTACACCTTC. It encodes CASSVGRGLEGYTF.

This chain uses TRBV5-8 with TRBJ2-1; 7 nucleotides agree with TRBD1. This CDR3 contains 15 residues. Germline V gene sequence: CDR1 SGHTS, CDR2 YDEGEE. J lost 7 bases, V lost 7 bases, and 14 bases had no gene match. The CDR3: CASGNSGQDWNEQFF. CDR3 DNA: TGTGCCAGCGGTAATTCCGGACAGGATTGGAATGAGCAGTTCTTC.

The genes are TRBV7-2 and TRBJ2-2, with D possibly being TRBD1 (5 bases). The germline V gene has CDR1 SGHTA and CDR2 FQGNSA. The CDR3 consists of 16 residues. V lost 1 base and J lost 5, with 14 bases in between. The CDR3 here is CASSLETVADTGELFF. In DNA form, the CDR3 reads TGTGCCAGCAGCTTAGAGACAGTGGCCGATACCGGGGAGCTGTTTTTT.

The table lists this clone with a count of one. CDR3 DNA: TGTGCCAGCAGGGGGACAACGGGCGGCTATGGCTACACCTTC. Its protein product is CASRGTTGGYGYTF. The J gene is TRBJ1-2, the V gene TRBV6-1; perhaps TRBD1 as D (6 bases). V was shortened by 6 bases and J by 4 bases, with 15 bases between the two germline ends. The CDR3 totals 14 residues. The germline gives CDR1 MNHNS, CDR2 SASEGT.

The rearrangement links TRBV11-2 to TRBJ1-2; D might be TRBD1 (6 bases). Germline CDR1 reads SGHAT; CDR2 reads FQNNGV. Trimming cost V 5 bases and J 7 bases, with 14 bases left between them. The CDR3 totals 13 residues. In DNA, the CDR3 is TGTGCCAGCAGCCCTAGGGGGTGGGGTGGCTACACCTTC. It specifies CASSPRGWGGYTF. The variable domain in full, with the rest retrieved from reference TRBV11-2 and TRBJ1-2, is EAGVAQSPRYKIIEKRQSVAFWCNPISGHATLYWYQQILGQGPKLLIQFQNNGVVDDSQLPKDRFSAERLKGVDSTLKIQPAKLEDSAVYLCASSPRGWGGYTFGSGTRLTVV.

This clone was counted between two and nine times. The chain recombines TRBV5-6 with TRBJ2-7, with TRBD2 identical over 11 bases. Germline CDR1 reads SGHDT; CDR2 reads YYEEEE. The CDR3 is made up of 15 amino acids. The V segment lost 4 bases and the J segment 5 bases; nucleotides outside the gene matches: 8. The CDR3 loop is CASSSRLAGSHEQYF. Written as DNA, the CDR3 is TGTGCCAGCAGCAGCCGACTAGCGGGATCCCACGAGCAGTACTTC.

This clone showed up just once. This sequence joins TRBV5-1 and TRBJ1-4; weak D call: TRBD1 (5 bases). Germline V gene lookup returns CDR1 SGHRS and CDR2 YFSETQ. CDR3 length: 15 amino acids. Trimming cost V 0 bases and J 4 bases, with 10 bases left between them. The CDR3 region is CASSLVGQNNEKLFF. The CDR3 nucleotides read TGCGCCAGCAGCTTGGTGGGGCAGAATAATGAAAAACTGTTTTTT.

The CDR3, as DNA: TGCGCCAGCAGCCCGTGGGCAGGGGATATGAACACTGAAGCTTTCTTT. This encodes CASSPWAGDMNTEAFF. This chain connects TRBV4-1 to TRBJ1-1, with D maybe TRBD1 (6 bases). Trimming took 4 bases from V and 0 from J, leaving 15 bases between them. The V gene's germline CDR1 is MGHRA and CDR2 YSYEKL. The CDR3 contains 16 residues.

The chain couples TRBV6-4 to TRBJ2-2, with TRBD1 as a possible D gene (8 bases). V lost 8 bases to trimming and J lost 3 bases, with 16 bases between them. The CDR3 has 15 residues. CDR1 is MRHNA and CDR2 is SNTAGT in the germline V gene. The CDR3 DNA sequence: TGTGCCAGCCGCAGCACAGGGGGGGACACCGGGGAGCTGTTTTTT. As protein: CASRSTGGDTGELFF.

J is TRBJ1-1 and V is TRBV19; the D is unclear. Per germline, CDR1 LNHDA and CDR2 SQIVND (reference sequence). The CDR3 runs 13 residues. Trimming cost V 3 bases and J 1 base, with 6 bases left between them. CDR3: CASSISGNTEAFF. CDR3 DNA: TGTGCCAGTAGTATTTCAGGGAACACTGAAGCTTTCTTT.

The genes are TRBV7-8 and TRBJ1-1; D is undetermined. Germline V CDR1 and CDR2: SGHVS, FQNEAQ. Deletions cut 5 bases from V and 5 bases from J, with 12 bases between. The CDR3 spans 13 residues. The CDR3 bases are TGTGCCAGCAGCCTGAATACCCAGACTGAAGCTTTCTTT. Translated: CASSLNTQTEAFF.

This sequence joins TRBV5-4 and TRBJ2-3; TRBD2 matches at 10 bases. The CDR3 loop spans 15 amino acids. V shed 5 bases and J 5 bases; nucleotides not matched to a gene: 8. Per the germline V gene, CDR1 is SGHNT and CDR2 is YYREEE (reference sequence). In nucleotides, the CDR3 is TGTGCCAGCAGGGAGCGGGGGGGCCATGGAGATACGCAGTATTTT. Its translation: CASRERGGHGDTQYF.

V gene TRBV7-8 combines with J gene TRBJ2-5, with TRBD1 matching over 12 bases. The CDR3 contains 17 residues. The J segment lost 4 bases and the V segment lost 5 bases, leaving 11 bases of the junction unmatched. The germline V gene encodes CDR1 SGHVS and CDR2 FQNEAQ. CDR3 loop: CASSRHFGTGGRETQYF. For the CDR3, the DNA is TGTGCCAGCAGCCGGCACTTCGGGACAGGGGGCAGAGAGACCCAGTACTTC.

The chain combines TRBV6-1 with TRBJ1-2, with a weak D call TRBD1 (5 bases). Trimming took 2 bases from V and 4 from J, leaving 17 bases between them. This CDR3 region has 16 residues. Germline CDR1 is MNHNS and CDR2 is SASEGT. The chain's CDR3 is CASSESTRKGSYGYTF. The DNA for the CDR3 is TGTGCCAGCAGTGAATCCACCCGGAAGGGGTCCTATGGCTACACCTTC.

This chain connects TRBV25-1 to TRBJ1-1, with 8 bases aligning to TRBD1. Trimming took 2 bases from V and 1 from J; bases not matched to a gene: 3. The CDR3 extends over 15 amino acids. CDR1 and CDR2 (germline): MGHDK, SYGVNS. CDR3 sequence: CASSEPGTGNTEAFF. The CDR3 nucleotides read TGTGCCAGCAGTGAACCCGGGACAGGGAACACTGAAGCTTTCTTT.

CDR3 sequence reads: CASSEGRVAGANVLTF. The CDR3 region has the DNA TGTGCCAGCAGTGAAGGGAGAGTGGCTGGGGCCAACGTCCTGACTTTC. The chain couples TRBV6-1 to TRBJ2-6, with no clear D. The V and J ends lost 1 base and 2 bases respectively, with 9 bases between them. The CDR3 is 16 residues long. CDR1 is MNHNS, CDR2 SASEGT, per germline.

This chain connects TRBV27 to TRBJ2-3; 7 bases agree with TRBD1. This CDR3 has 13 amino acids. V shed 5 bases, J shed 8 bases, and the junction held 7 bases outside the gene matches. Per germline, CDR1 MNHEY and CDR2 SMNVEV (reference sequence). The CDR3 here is CASSRQGRGTQYF. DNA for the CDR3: TGTGCCAGCAGTAGACAGGGTCGAGGTACGCAGTATTTT.

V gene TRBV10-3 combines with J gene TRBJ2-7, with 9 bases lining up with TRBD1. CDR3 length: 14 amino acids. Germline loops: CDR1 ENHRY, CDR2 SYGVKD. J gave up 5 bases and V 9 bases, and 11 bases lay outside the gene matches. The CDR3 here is CAISLGQGQDEQYF. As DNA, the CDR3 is TGTGCCATATCGCTCGGACAGGGGCAGGACGAGCAGTACTTC.

The CDR3 sequence is CASSLPSGGAGETQYF. The CDR3 nucleotides are TGTGCCAGCAGTTTACCTAGCGGGGGGGCCGGGGAGACCCAGTACTTC. The genes are TRBV28 and TRBJ2-5, with 12 bases lining up with TRBD2. Trimming cost V 2 bases and J 5 bases; bases outside gene matches: 6. This CDR3 is 16 amino acids long. Looked up from germline, CDR1 is MDHEN and CDR2 is SYDVKM.

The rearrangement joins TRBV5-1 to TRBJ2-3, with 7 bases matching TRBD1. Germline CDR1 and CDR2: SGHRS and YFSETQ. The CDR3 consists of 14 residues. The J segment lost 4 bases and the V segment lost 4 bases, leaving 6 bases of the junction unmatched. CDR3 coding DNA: TGCGCCAGCAGCAGGGACAGCTCCCCAGATACGCAGTATTTT. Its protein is CASSRDSSPDTQYF.

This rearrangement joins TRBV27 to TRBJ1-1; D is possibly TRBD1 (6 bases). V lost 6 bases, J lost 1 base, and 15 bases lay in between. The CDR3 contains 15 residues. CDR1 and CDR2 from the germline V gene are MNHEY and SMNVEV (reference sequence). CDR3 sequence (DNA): TGTGCCAGCAGCAAGACTCACAGGGAGAACACTGAAGCTTTCTTT. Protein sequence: CASSKTHRENTEAFF.

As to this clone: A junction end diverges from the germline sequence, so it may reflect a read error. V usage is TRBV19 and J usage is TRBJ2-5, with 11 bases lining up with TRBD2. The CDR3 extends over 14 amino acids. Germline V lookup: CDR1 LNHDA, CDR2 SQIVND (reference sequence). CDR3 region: CASTPTSGDETQHF. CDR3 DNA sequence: TGTGCCAGTACCCCGACTAGCGGGGATGAGACCCAGCACTTC.

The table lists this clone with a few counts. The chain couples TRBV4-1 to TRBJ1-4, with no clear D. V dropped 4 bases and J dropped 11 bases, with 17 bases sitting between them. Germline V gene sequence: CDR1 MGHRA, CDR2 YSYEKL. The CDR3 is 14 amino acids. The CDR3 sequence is CASSPILRERKLFF. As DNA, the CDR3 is TGCGCCAGCAGCCCCATCTTACGGGAGAGGAAACTGTTTTTT.

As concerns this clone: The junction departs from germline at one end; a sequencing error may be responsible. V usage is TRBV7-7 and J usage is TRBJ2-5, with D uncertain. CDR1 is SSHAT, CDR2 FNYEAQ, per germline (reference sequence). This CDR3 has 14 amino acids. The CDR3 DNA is TGTGCTAGCAGCTTAAACACTATCCAAGAGACCCAGTACTTC. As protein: CASSLNTIQETQYF.

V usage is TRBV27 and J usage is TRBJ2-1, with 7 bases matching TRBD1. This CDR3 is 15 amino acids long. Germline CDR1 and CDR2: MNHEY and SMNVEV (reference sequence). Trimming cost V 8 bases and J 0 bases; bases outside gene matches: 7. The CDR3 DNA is TGTGCCAGCGTAAAAGGGGGCCGCTCCTACAATGAGCAGTTCTTC. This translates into CASVKGGRSYNEQFF.

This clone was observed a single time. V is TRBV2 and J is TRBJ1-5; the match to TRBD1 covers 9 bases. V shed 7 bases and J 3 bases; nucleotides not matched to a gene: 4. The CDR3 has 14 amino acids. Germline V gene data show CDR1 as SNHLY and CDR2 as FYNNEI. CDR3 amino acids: CASNRDRDNQPQHF. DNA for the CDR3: TGTGCCAGCAATCGGGACAGGGACAATCAGCCCCAGCATTTT.